The 27 T cell receptor beta chains given below trace back to one sample, sequenced in a study of blood T cell repertoires in COVID-19. Profiled with immunoSEQ multiplex PCR; TCRdb holds only in-frame clones, not every one. Of under 90,000 clones in the sample, roughly 91% were seen once. Sequencing was done on a sample of peripheral blood. Receptors were obtained from a middle-aged man with COVID-19, enrolled during active disease.

The chain is built from TRBV14 and TRBJ2-1; 10 bases line up with TRBD2. Germline assignment: CDR1 SGHDN and CDR2 FVKESK. Germline trimming cut 4 bases from V and 7 bases from J; bases unmatched to any gene: 10. The CDR3 loop spans 16 amino acids. The CDR3 is CASSRVIAGGQNEQFF. The CDR3 coding sequence is TGTGCCAGCAGCCGGGTCATAGCGGGGGGCCAAAATGAGCAGTTCTTC. Complete variable domain (other parts from reference TRBV14 and TRBJ2-1): EAGVTQFPSHSVIEKGQTVTLRCDPISGHDNLYWYRRVMGKEIKFLLHFVKESKQDESGMPNNRFLAERTGGTYSTLKVQPAELEDSGVYFCASSRVIAGGQNEQFFGPGTRLTVL.

The chain has TRBV3-1 (or the pseudogene TRBV3-2) and TRBJ2-1; 11 bases line up with TRBD2. V shed 4 bases, J shed 6 bases, and the junction held 8 bases outside the gene matches. This CDR3 has 16 residues. Germline CDR1 LGHDT, CDR2 YNNKEL (reference sequence). CDR3 amino acids: CASSRPGLADFNEQFF. CDR3 nucleotide sequence: TGTGCCAGCAGCCGTCCGGGACTAGCGGATTTCAATGAGCAGTTCTTC.

V usage is TRBV4-1 and J usage is TRBJ2-2; 9 positions match TRBD1. CDR1 and CDR2 from the germline V gene are MGHRA and YSYEKL. This CDR3 is built from 18 residues. V trimming: 5 bases; J trimming: 3 bases; junction bases outside the gene matches: 13. CDR3 in DNA: TGCGCCAGCAGCAGCCCAGCCTACAGGGGGCGGGACACCGGGGAGCTGTTTTTT. Its translation is CASSSPAYRGRDTGELFF.

The rearrangement joins TRBV4-1 to TRBJ2-7; 12 nucleotides agree with TRBD2. V lost 1 base, J lost 3 bases, and 7 bases stayed unmatched. Germline V gene data show CDR1 as MGHRA and CDR2 as YSYEKL. The CDR3 is made up of 17 amino acids. CDR3 protein: CASSQGLAGGPYYEQYF. In DNA, the CDR3 is TGCGCCAGCAGCCAAGGCCTAGCGGGGGGGCCTTACTACGAGCAGTACTTC.

This chain uses TRBV7-9 with TRBJ2-3; D gene uncertain. The CDR3 totals 15 residues. Germline V gives CDR1 SEHNR, CDR2 FQNEAQ (reference sequence). Trimming stripped 0 bases from V and 2 bases from J, with 9 bases between. The DNA of the CDR3 is TGTGCCAGCAGCTTAGCGGAGTCCAACACAGATACGCAGTATTTT. Translating gives CASSLAESNTDTQYF. Using reference TRBV7-9 and TRBJ2-3 for the parts outside the CDR3, the full variable domain is DTGVSQNPRHKITKRGQNVTFRCDPISEHNRLYWYRQTLGQGPEFLTYFQNEAQLEKSRLLSDRFSAERPKGSFSTLEIQRTEQGDSAMYLCASSLAESNTDTQYFGPGTRLTVL.

This chain joins TRBV5-4 and TRBJ2-3; the match to TRBD2 covers 10 bases. CDR1 and CDR2 (germline): SGHNT, YYREEE (reference sequence). The CDR3 has 18 residues. V was clipped by 3 bases and J by 1 base; unmatched bases: 11. The CDR3 nucleotides are TGTGCCAGCAGCTCCTTAGCGGGGGGCCTAAGGGGCACAGATACGCAGTATTTT. Translated, it gives CASSSLAGGLRGTDTQYF.

The chain uses TRBV30 and TRBJ1-2, with D tentatively TRBD1 (6 bases). Germline CDR1 and CDR2: GTSNPN and SVGIG (reference sequence). This CDR3 comprises 13 residues. Trimming pared 0 bases from V and 2 bases from J, leaving 7 bases between. The CDR3 protein is CAWSVRGNYGYTF. The CDR3 DNA sequence: TGTGCCTGGAGTGTAAGGGGGAACTATGGCTACACCTTC.

This clone showed up just a few times. V usage is TRBV19 and J usage is TRBJ2-7; 10 nucleotides agree with TRBD2. The CDR3 covers 15 residues. V was clipped by 6 bases and J by 2 bases; unmatched bases: 7. Germline CDR1 and CDR2: LNHDA and SQIVND (reference sequence). The DNA for the CDR3 is TGTGCCAGTAGCTCCAGCGGGGGGGGAACCTACGAGCAGTACTTC. Its protein product is CASSSSGGGTYEQYF.

The genes are TRBV5-1 and TRBJ2-5; the D gene is possibly TRBD1 (5 bases). Trimming removed 2 bases at V and 6 bases at J, with 11 bases between. The CDR3 has 13 amino acids. Germline CDR1 SGHRS, CDR2 YFSETQ. CDR3 coding DNA: TGCGCCAGCAGCTTCCAGGGAACTAAGACCCAGTACTTC. It specifies CASSFQGTKTQYF.

This chain uses TRBV11-2 with TRBJ2-2; D call uncertain. Germline V gene sequence: CDR1 SGHAT, CDR2 FQNNGV. This CDR3 is 13 amino acids long. V lost 1 base to trimming and J lost 5 bases, with 5 bases between them. The CDR3 DNA reads as TGTGCCAGCAGCTTAGGCCAGACCGGGGAGCTGTTTTTT. It yields the protein CASSLGQTGELFF.

The chain employs TRBV29-1 and TRBJ2-2; perhaps TRBD2 as D (6 bases). Germline CDR1 is SQVTM and CDR2 is ANQGSEA. V gave up 4 bases and J gave up 0 bases, with 12 bases separating them. The CDR3 consists of 15 residues. CDR3 loop: CSVVGGQANTGELFF. CDR3 DNA: TGCAGCGTTGTGGGGGGTCAGGCGAACACCGGGGAGCTGTTTTTT.

The chain is built from TRBV7-2 and TRBJ2-1, with TRBD1 matching 9 bases. The CDR3 totals 16 residues. Germline assignment: CDR1 SGHTA and CDR2 FQGNSA. V was pared by 4 bases and J by 0 bases, with 4 bases of the junction left unmatched. The CDR3 nucleotides are TGTGCCAGCAGCTACCGACAGGGGGGCTCCTACAATGAGCAGTTCTTC. Its translation is CASSYRQGGSYNEQFF.

The chain has TRBV25-1 and TRBJ2-2; TRBD2 is a possible D gene (6 bases). This CDR3 spans 18 amino acids. Germline V CDR1 and CDR2: MGHDK, SYGVNS. Trimming removed 5 bases at V and 1 base at J, with 20 bases between. CDR3 bases: TGTGCCAGCAGTACCCAAAGACGGGGGTCGGAGAACACCGGGGAGCTGTTTTTT. This encodes CASSTQRRGSENTGELFF. Full variable domain (remainder filled in from reference TRBV25-1 and TRBJ2-2): EADIYQTPRYLVIGTGKKITLECSQTMGHDKMYWYQQDPGMELHLIHYSYGVNSTEKGDLSSESTVSRIRTEHFPLTLESARPSHTSQYLCASSTQRRGSENTGELFFGEGSRLTVL.

This clone was seen only once. The chain couples TRBV5-6 to TRBJ2-7; D may be TRBD1 (5 bases). The CDR3 spans 14 residues. With 0 bases removed from V and 1 base from J, the gap between germline ends came to 8 bases. CDR1 is SGHDT, CDR2 YYEEEE, per germline. In nucleotides, the CDR3 is TGTGCCAGCAGCTTGGGACAGCCATCCTACGAGCAGTACTTC. Amino acids: CASSLGQPSYEQYF.

The chain employs TRBV18 and TRBJ2-5, with TRBD1 matching 9 bases. Germline V CDR1 and CDR2: KGHSH, LQKENI. The CDR3 is 14 residues long. Trimming cost V 3 bases and J 5 bases; bases outside gene matches: 4. The CDR3 sequence: CASSPGQGRETQYF. CDR3 sequence (DNA): TGTGCCAGCTCACCGGGACAGGGTAGGGAGACCCAGTACTTC.

This clone was observed a single time. The chain has TRBV7-2 and TRBJ2-7; perhaps TRBD1 as D (5 bases). The CDR3 runs 15 residues. V gave up 0 bases and J gave up 2 bases, with 11 bases separating them. Germline lookup yields CDR1 SGHTA and CDR2 FQGNSA. CDR3 in DNA: TGTGCCAGCAGCTTAGCGCAGGGCTTCACCTACGAGCAGTACTTC. Protein: CASSLAQGFTYEQYF.

Written as DNA, the CDR3 is TGCGCCAGCAGCTTCCAGGGTTCCTATAGCAATCAGCCCCAGCATTTT. Its protein is CASSFQGSYSNQPQHF. The chain links TRBV5-1 to TRBJ1-5, with D perhaps matching TRBD1 (5 bases). This CDR3 is 16 amino acids long. V gave up 2 bases and J gave up 0 bases, with 12 bases separating them. Germline values: CDR1 SGHRS, CDR2 YFSETQ.

The chain joins TRBV6-4 to TRBJ1-6; a possible D gene is TRBD1 (5 bases). V gave up 6 bases and J gave up 6 bases, with 12 bases separating them. From germline, CDR1 is MRHNA and CDR2 SNTAGT. The CDR3 sequence is 14 residues long. CDR3 residues: CASRGGNFNSPLHF. The CDR3, as DNA: TGTGCCAGCAGGGGGGGGAACTTTAATTCACCCCTCCACTTT.

This chain connects TRBV18 to TRBJ1-2, with D possibly being TRBD1 (5 bases). The ends were cut back, 5 bases at V and 1 base at J, with 14 bases in the middle. The germline gives CDR1 KGHSH, CDR2 LQKENI. The CDR3 has 15 amino acids. The CDR3 loop is CASSWTPDNNYGYTF. The CDR3 nucleotides are TGTGCCAGCTCATGGACACCGGATAATAACTATGGCTACACCTTC.

V usage is TRBV7-8 and J usage is TRBJ2-7; no clear D. This CDR3 has 11 amino acids. Germline V gives CDR1 SGHVS, CDR2 FQNEAQ. V lost 6 bases, J lost 0 bases, and 3 bases lay in between. CDR3 in DNA: TGTGCCAGCAGGAGCTCCTACGAGCAGTACTTC. Its protein product is CASRSSYEQYF.

The chain couples TRBV18 to TRBJ2-5; D ambiguous. Germline V gene lookup returns CDR1 KGHSH and CDR2 LQKENI. This CDR3 region has 13 residues. Trimming took off 2 bases at V and 0 bases at J, with 4 bases between the two ends. In DNA, the CDR3 is TGTGCCAGCTCACCAGGCTACCAAGAGACCCAGTACTTC. Translating gives CASSPGYQETQYF.

The genes are TRBV5-1 and TRBJ2-5, with 9 bases matching TRBD1. Per the germline V gene, CDR1 is SGHRS and CDR2 is YFSETQ. The CDR3 extends over 15 amino acids. J lost 4 bases, V lost 3 bases, and 7 bases had no gene match. The CDR3 nucleotides are TGCGCCAGCAGCTCTTGGGAGGACAGGGGAGAGACCCAGTACTTC. This gives the protein CASSSWEDRGETQYF.

This CDR3 reads CSVVPQANTGELFF. The CDR3, as DNA: TGCAGCGTTGTACCACAGGCGAACACCGGGGAGCTGTTTTTT. The chain couples TRBV29-1 to TRBJ2-2; weak D call: TRBD1 (5 bases). Trimming pared 4 bases from V and 0 bases from J, leaving 9 bases between. The CDR3 extends over 14 amino acids. CDR1 and CDR2 from the germline V gene are SQVTM and ANQGSEA.

CDR3 sequence reads: CASSLEGAWGYTF. Here the CDR3 DNA reads TGTGCCAGCAGTTTAGAGGGGGCCTGGGGCTACACCTTC. The J gene is TRBJ1-2, the V gene TRBV28, with TRBD1 identical over 7 bases. This CDR3 is 13 amino acids long. Germline V gene lookup returns CDR1 MDHEN and CDR2 SYDVKM. Trimming at V came to 2 bases and at J to 8 bases, leaving 5 bases not matched to a gene.

V is TRBV7-8 and J is TRBJ1-2; 9 positions agree with TRBD1. The CDR3 is 15 amino acids. The germline CDR1 and CDR2 sequences are SGHVS and FQNEAQ. V shed 5 bases and J 7 bases; nucleotides not matched to a gene: 11. This CDR3 reads CASSQNRGQVGGYTF. CDR3 nucleotide sequence: TGTGCCAGCAGCCAAAACAGGGGGCAAGTCGGTGGCTACACCTTC.

This chain uses TRBV5-1 with TRBJ1-4; D gene ambiguous. Trimming shortened V by 0 bases and J by 0 bases, and 6 bases separated the two germline ends. CDR1 is SGHRS and CDR2 is YFSETQ in the germline V gene. The CDR3 contains 15 residues. The CDR3 DNA reads as TGCGCCAGCAGCTTGGCCGCGGCAACTAATGAAAAACTGTTTTTT. Translation: CASSLAAATNEKLFF.

CDR3 sequence (DNA): TGTGCCAGCAGTGGACTAGCGGGGATTGAGCAGTTCTTC. The encoded protein is CASSGLAGIEQFF. The chain has TRBV2 and TRBJ2-1; 11 bases line up with TRBD2. Trimming cost V 4 bases and J 9 bases; bases outside gene matches: 2. CDR1 SNHLY and CDR2 FYNNEI come from the germline V gene. The CDR3 runs to 13 residues.